The next 5 T cell receptor beta chains were all read from a single sample in a study of cytomegalovirus exposure and HLA in healthy donors. Produced via immunoSEQ multiplex PCR; TCRdb's table is partial and in-frame only. This table holds 150,000 to 200,000 clones, around nine tenths found once. Sequenced material: PBMCs. All receptors come from a woman aged 30 to 39 in good health and CMV-seronegative.

The chain has TRBV6-6 and TRBJ1-5; D is uncertain. The CDR3 runs 15 residues. Trimming removed 4 bases from V and 2 bases from J, with 12 bases in between. In germline, CDR1 is MNHNY, CDR2 SVGAGI (reference sequence). The DNA for the CDR3 is TGTGCCAGCAGTTCCCCGGTCCGCGGCAATCAGCCCCAGCATTTT. This encodes CASSSPVRGNQPQHF.

This clone was recorded only once. The chain employs TRBV7-2 and TRBJ2-3, with D possibly TRBD2 on 5 matching bases. Trimming took off 5 bases at V and 2 bases at J, with 17 bases between the two ends. Germline CDR1 reads SGHTA; CDR2 reads FQGNSA. This CDR3 spans 16 amino acids. The CDR3 loop is CASSLPPSGPTDTQYF. CDR3 coding DNA: TGTGCCAGCAGCCTACCTCCCAGCGGCCCCACAGATACGCAGTATTTT.

The chain recombines TRBV27 with TRBJ1-3, with 8 bases identical to TRBD1. The CDR3 sequence is 16 residues long. After removal of 5 bases from V and 1 base from J, the junction contained 7 bases not matched to a gene. CDR1 is MNHEY, CDR2 SMNVEV, per germline (reference sequence). CDR3 region: CASSVWTGISGNTIYF. CDR3 in DNA: TGTGCCAGCAGTGTATGGACAGGGATTTCTGGAAACACCATATATTTT.

CDR3 DNA sequence: TGTGCCAGCTTTAGAGACAGTGAAAATCAGCCCCAGCATTTT. Translation gives CASFRDSENQPQHF. The chain carries TRBV6-6 and TRBJ1-5, with D perhaps matching TRBD1 (5 bases). The CDR3 is 14 residues long. The V gene's germline CDR1 is MNHNY and CDR2 SVGAGI (reference sequence). With 8 bases removed from V and 4 bases from J, the gap between germline ends came to 15 bases.

To note about this clone: A junction end diverges from the germline sequence, so it may reflect a read error. For the CDR3, the DNA is TGTGCCAGCAGCGAAGGCAGGGGGAGGGAGACCCAGTACTTC. It encodes CASSEGRGRETQYF. The chain carries TRBV2 and TRBJ2-5, with D maybe TRBD1 (7 bases). The CDR3 sequence is 14 residues long. The V gene's germline CDR1 is SNHLY and CDR2 FYNNEI.